The 19 T cell receptor beta chains below were found in one sample sequenced in a study of identical twins. TCRdb independently ran MiXCR on the 5' RACE reads; one entry per CDR3 protein. The table shows about 890,000 distinct CDR3 sequences, with 10% to 15% occurring only once. The same sample was also used in a study of yellow fever vaccine responses in identical twins.

The specimen was PBMCs. These receptors all come from a woman between 18 and 29 years old in good health.

V gene TRBV7-7 combines with J gene TRBJ2-7; D remains unclear. The CDR3 runs 16 residues. The V and J ends lost 5 bases and 2 bases respectively, with 19 bases between them. Germline CDR1 SSHAT, CDR2 FNYEAQ (reference sequence). Here the CDR3 reads CASSHKVRLLTYEQYV. The CDR3 DNA reads as TGTGCCAGCAGCCACAAAGTGAGACTGCTAACCTACGAGCAGTACGTC.

This clonotype has a handful of counts. The chain links TRBV6-2 or TRBV6-3 to TRBJ2-1; 12 bases align to TRBD2. In germline, CDR1 is MNHEY, CDR2 SVGEGT. CDR3 length: 17 amino acids. Trimming removed 2 bases from V and 8 bases from J; junction bases left unmatched: 10. The CDR3 reads CASSYVLAGGGKDEQFF. CDR3 DNA: TGTGCCAGCAGTTACGTCCTAGCGGGAGGGGGGAAGGATGAGCAGTTCTTC.

As concerns this clonotype: The germline gene is not matched at one end of the junction; a read error may be the cause. The chain uses TRBV19 and TRBJ2-7; 7 nucleotides agree with TRBD1. The CDR3 has 13 amino acids. Germline values: CDR1 LNHDA, CDR2 SQIVND (reference sequence). CDR3 nucleotides: TGTGTCAGTAGGGACAGTTTTTCCTACGAGCAGTACTTC. Its protein product is CVSRDSFSYEQYF.

The V and J genes are TRBV29-1 and TRBJ2-3; D unresolved. Trimming took off 1 base at V and 8 bases at J, with 13 bases between the two ends. The V gene's germline CDR1 is SQVTM and CDR2 ANQGSEA. The CDR3 totals 13 residues. CDR3 in amino acids: CSVEGQNVRTQYF. CDR3 coding DNA: TGCAGCGTTGAAGGCCAGAACGTTCGTACGCAGTATTTT.

The chain recombines TRBV24-1 with TRBJ2-5; 16 positions agree with TRBD2. The CDR3 is 19 residues long. Germline V lookup: CDR1 KGHDR, CDR2 SFDVKD. V dropped 9 bases and J dropped 2; count of bases not matched to a gene: 14. Here the CDR3 reads CATGGGTSGREGTQETQYF. Here the CDR3 DNA reads TGTGCCACCGGCGGGGGGACTAGCGGGAGGGAAGGGACTCAAGAGACCCAGTACTTC.

The rearrangement uses TRBV7-9 and TRBJ1-4, with D possibly being TRBD1 (5 bases). Looked up from germline, CDR1 is SEHNR and CDR2 is FQNEAQ (reference sequence). V gave up 6 bases and J gave up 4 bases, with 9 bases separating them. The CDR3 consists of 13 residues. The CDR3 here is CASSTGFNEKLFF. CDR3 in DNA: TGTGCCAGCAGTACAGGCTTTAATGAAAAACTGTTTTTT.

This clonotype was seen only a few times. The genes are TRBV25-1 and TRBJ2-1, with a weak D call TRBD2 (6 bases). Germline CDR1 reads MGHDK; CDR2 reads SYGVNS. The ends were cut back, 6 bases at V and 7 bases at J, with 13 bases in the middle. The CDR3 length is 13 residues. CDR3 in DNA: TGTGCCAGCAGGGAGGGCCCTAAAAATGAGCAGTTCTTC. It yields the protein CASREGPKNEQFF.

This clonotype was seen only a few times. The chain couples TRBV25-1 to TRBJ2-1; 11 bases map to TRBD2. The CDR3 consists of 17 residues. Germline V gene data show CDR1 as MGHDK and CDR2 as SYGVNS. V lost 4 bases, J lost 6 bases, and 11 bases stayed unmatched. The CDR3 DNA sequence: TGTGCCAGCAGTGCCGCTGCCCTAGCGGGGGGTCCCAATGAGCAGTTCTTC. Translation gives CASSAAALAGGPNEQFF.

The chain has TRBV14 and TRBJ1-6; D remains ambiguous. The V end lost 1 base, the J end lost 5 bases, and 9 bases lay between the germline ends. The CDR3 is made up of 15 amino acids. Germline V lookup: CDR1 SGHDN, CDR2 FVKESK. The CDR3 DNA reads TGTGCCAGCAGCCAAGGGGCAGCCAATAATTCACCCCTCCACTTT. It yields the protein CASSQGAANNSPLHF.

A few counts support this clonotype. V gene TRBV11-1 combines with J gene TRBJ2-1; 13 bases map to TRBD2. Unmatched junction bases numbered 10, after V lost 5 bases and J lost 0 bases. The CDR3 has 19 amino acids. Germline values: CDR1 SGHAT, CDR2 FQDESV (reference sequence). The CDR3 spells CASSALTSGGAGSYNEQFF. The DNA for the CDR3 is TGTGCCAGCAGCGCGTTAACTAGCGGGGGGGCGGGCTCCTACAATGAGCAGTTCTTC.

This chain connects TRBV27 to TRBJ1-2; 11 bases map to TRBD1. J gave up 6 bases and V 0 bases, and 12 bases lay outside the gene matches. Germline V gene sequence: CDR1 MNHEY, CDR2 SMNVEV (reference sequence). The CDR3 extends over 18 amino acids. CDR3 nucleotide sequence: TGTGCCAGCAGTTTATCTCGGACAGGGGGCATCGCGGGCGATGGCTACACCTTC. Protein: CASSLSRTGGIAGDGYTF.

A few counts support this clonotype. The chain has TRBV5-1 and TRBJ2-1, with TRBD2 matching 15 bases. The CDR3 length is 19 residues. The trim removed 2 bases at V and 3 bases at J, leaving 9 bases unmatched. From germline, CDR1 is SGHRS and CDR2 YFSETQ. CDR3 sequence reads: CASSLGLAGGPSNYNEQFF. The CDR3 nucleotides read TGCGCCAGCAGCTTAGGACTAGCGGGAGGGCCCTCTAACTACAATGAGCAGTTCTTC.

Here the CDR3 DNA reads TGTGCCAGCAGCCCACGAGGGGGCTACGAGCAGTACGTC. It encodes CASSPRGGYEQYV. The V and J genes are TRBV6-2 or TRBV6-3 and TRBJ2-7; D is possibly TRBD1 (6 bases). This CDR3 comprises 13 residues. The ends were cut back, 6 bases at V and 3 bases at J, with 12 bases in the middle. Germline V CDR1 and CDR2: MNHEY, SVGEGT.

This clonotype was seen only a few times. The CDR3 nucleotides are TGTGCCAGCAGCCCCCGGGACATACTAAGCGAGCAGTACTTC. Protein: CASSPRDILSEQYF. The gene calls are TRBV3-1 and TRBJ2-7; D might be TRBD1 (6 bases). The CDR3 extends over 14 amino acids. V was clipped by 4 bases and J by 6 bases, with 16 bases between them. Per the germline V gene, CDR1 is LGHDT and CDR2 is YNNKEL (reference sequence).

The V gene is TRBV7-6, the J gene TRBJ2-1, with D unresolved. Between the trimmed V and J ends, which lost 3 bases and 0 bases, there was a span of 15 bases. CDR3 length: 17 residues. Germline assignment: CDR1 SGHVS and CDR2 FNYEAQ. CDR3 DNA sequence: TGTGCCAGCAGCTTCATGGCTCCCGGATACTCCTACAATGAGCAGTTCTTC. Translated, it gives CASSFMAPGYSYNEQFF.

The chain joins TRBV15 to TRBJ1-5; a possible D gene is TRBD1 (6 bases). Germline V lookup: CDR1 LNHNV, CDR2 YYDKDF (reference sequence). Trimming removed 5 bases at V and 1 base at J, with 12 bases between. The length of the CDR3 is 15 residues. The CDR3 sequence is CATSQSGASNQPQHF. The DNA of the CDR3 is TGTGCCACCAGCCAGTCAGGGGCGAGCAATCAGCCCCAGCATTTT.

This chain links TRBV7-2 with TRBJ2-3, with D hard to call. V lost 1 base and J 0 bases, leaving 8 bases between the germline ends. CDR1 and CDR2 (germline): SGHTA, FQGNSA. The length of the CDR3 is 15 residues. Written as DNA, the CDR3 is TGTGCCAGCAGCTTAGTAGTAGCTAGCACAGATACGCAGTATTTT. Amino acid sequence: CASSLVVASTDTQYF.

This clonotype came up many times. The V call is TRBV6-1, the J call TRBJ1-1, with D possibly matching TRBD1 (6 bases). Germline V gives CDR1 MNHNS, CDR2 SASEGT. This CDR3 region has 13 residues. Trimming cost V 6 bases and J 0 bases, with 8 bases left between them. CDR3 sequence: CASSRTVNTEAFF. CDR3 DNA sequence: TGTGCCAGCAGCCGGACAGTGAACACTGAAGCTTTCTTT.

This clonotype appeared many times. V usage is TRBV25-1 and J usage is TRBJ2-7; D is perhaps TRBD1 (6 bases). This CDR3 is built from 15 residues. Germline V gene sequence: CDR1 MGHDK, CDR2 SYGVNS. Deletions cut 3 bases from V and 3 bases from J, with 15 bases between. CDR3 loop: CASSDSRDIFYEQYF. The CDR3 DNA follows: TGTGCCAGCAGTGATTCCCGGGACATCTTCTACGAGCAGTACTTC.